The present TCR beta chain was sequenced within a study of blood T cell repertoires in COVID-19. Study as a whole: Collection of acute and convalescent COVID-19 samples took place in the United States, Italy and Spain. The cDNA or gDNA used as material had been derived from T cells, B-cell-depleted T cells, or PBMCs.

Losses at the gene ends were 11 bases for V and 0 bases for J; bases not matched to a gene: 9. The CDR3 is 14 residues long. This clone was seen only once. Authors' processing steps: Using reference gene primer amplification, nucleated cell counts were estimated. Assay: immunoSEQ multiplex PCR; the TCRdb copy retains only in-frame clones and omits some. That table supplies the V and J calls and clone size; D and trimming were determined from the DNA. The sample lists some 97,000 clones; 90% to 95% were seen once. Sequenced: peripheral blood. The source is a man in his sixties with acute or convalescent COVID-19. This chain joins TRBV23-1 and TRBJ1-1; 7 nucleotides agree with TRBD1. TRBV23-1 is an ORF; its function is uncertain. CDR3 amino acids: CALGRDSLNTEAFF. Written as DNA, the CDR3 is TGCGCCCTAGGTAGGGACAGCCTGAACACTGAAGCTTTCTTT.